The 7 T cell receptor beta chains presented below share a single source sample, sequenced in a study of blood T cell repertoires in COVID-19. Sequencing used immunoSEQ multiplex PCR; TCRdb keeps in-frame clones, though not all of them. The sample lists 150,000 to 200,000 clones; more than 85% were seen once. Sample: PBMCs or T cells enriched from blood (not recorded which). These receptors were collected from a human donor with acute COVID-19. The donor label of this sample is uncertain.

CDR3 loop: CSVTNRDRGYGYTF. The CDR3 region has the DNA TGCAGCGTGACCAACCGGGACAGGGGCTATGGCTACACCTTC. The chain recombines TRBV29-1 with TRBJ1-2; the match to TRBD1 covers 10 bases. The CDR3 consists of 14 residues. The germline V gene has CDR1 SQVTM and CDR2 ANQGSEA. The trim removed 6 bases at V and 4 bases at J, leaving 8 bases unmatched.

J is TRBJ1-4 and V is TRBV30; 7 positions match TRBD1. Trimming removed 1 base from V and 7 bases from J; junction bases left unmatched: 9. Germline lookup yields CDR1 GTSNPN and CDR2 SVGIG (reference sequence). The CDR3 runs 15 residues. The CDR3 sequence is CAWSETGKFGEKLFF. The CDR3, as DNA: TGTGCCTGGAGTGAGACAGGGAAGTTCGGTGAAAAACTGTTTTTT.

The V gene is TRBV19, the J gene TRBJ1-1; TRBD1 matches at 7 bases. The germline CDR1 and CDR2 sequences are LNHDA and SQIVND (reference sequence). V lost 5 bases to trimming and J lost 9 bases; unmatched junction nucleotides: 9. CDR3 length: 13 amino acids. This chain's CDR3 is CASSPEPGQKAFF. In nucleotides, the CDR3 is TGTGCCAGTAGTCCGGAACCGGGACAGAAAGCTTTCTTT.

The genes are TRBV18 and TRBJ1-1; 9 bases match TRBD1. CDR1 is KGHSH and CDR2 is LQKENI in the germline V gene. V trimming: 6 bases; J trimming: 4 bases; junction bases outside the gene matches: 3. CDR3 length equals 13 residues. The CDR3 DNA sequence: TGTGCCAGCTCGGAGACAGGGGGCACTGAAGCTTTCTTT. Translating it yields CASSETGGTEAFF.

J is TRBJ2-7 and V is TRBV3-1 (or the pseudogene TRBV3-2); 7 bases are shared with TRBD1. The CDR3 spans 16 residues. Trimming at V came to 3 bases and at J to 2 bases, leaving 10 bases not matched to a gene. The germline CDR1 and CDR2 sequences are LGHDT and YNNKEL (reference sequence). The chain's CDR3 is CASSHSPDRPPYEQYF. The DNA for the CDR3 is TGTGCCAGCAGCCACTCTCCGGACAGGCCCCCCTACGAGCAGTACTTC.

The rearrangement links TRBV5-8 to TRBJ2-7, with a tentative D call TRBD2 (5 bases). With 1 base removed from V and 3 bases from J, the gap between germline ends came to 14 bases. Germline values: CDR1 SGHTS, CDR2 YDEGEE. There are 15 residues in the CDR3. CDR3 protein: CASSLQRSGDYEQYF. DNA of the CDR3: TGTGCCAGCAGCTTGCAAAGGTCCGGGGACTACGAGCAGTACTTC.

CDR3 protein: CASSRRDWGRGQYF. CDR3 coding DNA: TGTGCCAGCAGCCGACGGGACTGGGGTCGGGGGCAGTATTTT. This chain links TRBV11-2 with TRBJ2-3; D is perhaps TRBD2 (6 bases). Trimming cost V 5 bases and J 11 bases, with 20 bases left between them. CDR3 length: 14 residues. CDR1 and CDR2 from the germline V gene are SGHAT and FQNNGV.